The rows below give T cell receptor beta chains drawn from one sample of a study of blood T cell repertoires in COVID-19. Some clones are missing from TCRdb's copy, which holds only in-frame ones; the method was immunoSEQ multiplex PCR. Of nearly 90,000 clones in the sample, about 87% were seen once. The specimen sequenced was peripheral blood. Receptors originate from a man aged 60-69 years with acute or convalescent COVID-19. Both conserved end residues are part of each CDR3. The D gene is left open where the match is weak. The size of a clone is reported for some rows only, either as once, few or many, or as a class for expanded clones.

cdr3_aa,cdr3_nt,j_call,clone_size,v_call,d_call
CATSDHPGTRGTGELFF,TGTGCCACCAGTGACCACCCTGGGACGCGGGGCACCGGGGAGCTGTTTTTT,TRBJ2-2,NA,TRBV24-1,NA
CASSEVARGRTEAFF,TGTGCCAGCAGTGAAGTTGCAAGGGGCCGCACTGAAGCTTTCTTT,TRBJ1-1,NA,TRBV6-1,NA
CASSYNFGTENQPQHF,TGTGCCAGCAGCTATAATTTCGGGACAGAGAATCAGCCCCAGCATTTT,TRBJ1-5,NA,TRBV5-8,TRBD1
CASSITASNEQYF,TGTGCCAGTAGTATTACAGCCTCCAACGAGCAGTACTTC,TRBJ2-7,NA,TRBV19,NA
CASSLRSTGELFF,TGTGCCAGCAGCTTGCGGAGCACCGGGGAGCTGTTTTTT,TRBJ2-2,NA,TRBV5-4,NA
CASSESTGTGNTIYF,TGCGCCAGCAGTGAGTCCACAGGGACCGGAAACACCATATATTTT,TRBJ1-3,NA,TRBV10-1,NA
CASSMGQNLDTQYF,TGTGCCAGCAGCATGGGACAGAACCTAGATACGCAGTATTTT,TRBJ2-3,NA,TRBV28,TRBD1
CASSLGGYEYEQYF,TGTGCCAGCAGTTTGGGGGGTTACGAGTACGAGCAGTACTTC,TRBJ2-7,NA,TRBV28,NA
CASRPSGGLETQYF,TGCGCCAGCAGGCCTAGCGGGGGATTGGAGACCCAGTACTTC,TRBJ2-5,NA,TRBV5-1,TRBD2
CASSAWEGRRGQYF,TGTGCCAGCAGCGCATGGGAGGGGCGCCGTGGACAGTACTTC,TRBJ2-7,NA,TRBV9,TRBD2
CASSSGTGFGETQYF,TGTGCCAGCAGCTCCGGGACAGGGTTCGGAGAGACCCAGTACTTC,TRBJ2-5,NA,TRBV7-2,TRBD1
CASSRGSRDQPQHF,TGTGCCAGCAGCCGGGGGAGTCGGGATCAGCCCCAGCATTTT,TRBJ1-5,NA,TRBV2,NA
CAISEGRAANQPQHF,TGTGCCATCAGTGAGGGCAGGGCGGCAAATCAGCCCCAGCATTTT,TRBJ1-5,NA,TRBV10-3,NA
CASSQQRGTIYTQYF,TGTGCCAGCAGCCAACAGCGGGGCACAATCTATACGCAGTATTTT,TRBJ2-3,NA,TRBV4-2,TRBD2
CASSSTQGSTEAFF,TGTGCCAGCAGCTCCACCCAGGGGAGCACTGAAGCTTTCTTT,TRBJ1-1,NA,TRBV6-5,NA
CASSSVGRGDYTF,TGTGCCAGCAGCTCTGTAGGGAGGGGGGACTACACCTTC,TRBJ1-2,NA,TRBV5-4,NA
CATSDPSHRGYNEQFF,TGTGCCACCAGTGATCCCTCCCACAGGGGCTACAATGAGCAGTTCTTC,TRBJ2-1,NA,TRBV24-1,TRBD1
CASSLHTGFEKLFF,TGTGCCAGCAGCCTACACACAGGGTTTGAAAAACTGTTTTTT,TRBJ1-4,few,TRBV27,NA
CASSEAGGPYQPQHF,TGTGCCAGCAGTGAAGCGGGAGGTCCCTATCAGCCCCAGCATTTT,TRBJ1-5,NA,TRBV6-1,NA
CASSSTSGSFDEQFF,TGCGCCAGCAGCTCGACTAGCGGGAGTTTCGATGAGCAGTTCTTC,TRBJ2-1,once,TRBV5-1,TRBD2
CASSLDRTFGGEQFF,TGCGCCAGCAGCTTGGACAGGACCTTTGGTGGTGAGCAGTTCTTC,TRBJ2-1,once,TRBV5-1,NA
CSASLAGSYNEQFF,TGCAGTGCTAGTCTAGCGGGGTCCTACAATGAGCAGTTCTTC,TRBJ2-1,NA,TRBV20-1,TRBD2
CASSYPPGGDYEQCF,TGTGCCAGCAGTTACCCGCCGGGTGGGGACTACGAGCAGTGCTTC,TRBJ2-7,NA,TRBV6-5,TRBD2
CASSFTPTGGTEAFF,TGCGCCAGCAGCTTTACCCCTACCGGGGGCACTGAAGCTTTCTTT,TRBJ1-1,NA,TRBV5-1,NA
CASTRGQGISEAFF,TGTGCCAGCACTAGGGGACAGGGGATCTCTGAAGCTTTCTTT,TRBJ1-1,NA,TRBV6-5,TRBD1
CASSLYTTSNEQYF,TGTGCCAGCAGCTTGTATACTACTTCAAACGAGCAGTACTTC,TRBJ2-7,NA,TRBV5-6,NA
CASSRDDLSGNTIYF,TGTGCCAGCAGCCGAGATGATCTCTCTGGAAACACCATATATTTT,TRBJ1-3,NA,TRBV5-4,NA
CASSRWGLAGSNEQFF,TGTGCCAGTAGTCGGTGGGGGCTAGCGGGAAGCAATGAGCAGTTCTTC,TRBJ2-1,NA,TRBV5-6,TRBD2
CASSIDRLAGDYEQYF,TGTGCCAGTAGTATAGACCGACTAGCGGGAGACTACGAGCAGTACTTC,TRBJ2-7,NA,TRBV19,TRBD2
CASSSPGGKGFF,TGTGCCAGCAGTTCCCCGGGGGGGAAGGGGTTCTTT,TRBJ1-1,NA,TRBV12-3/TRBV12-4,NA
CASSQVLAAQETQYF,TGTGCCAGCAGCCAAGTCCTAGCGGCCCAAGAGACCCAGTACTTC,TRBJ2-5,NA,TRBV3-1/TRBV3-2,TRBD2
CASSPGGTYEQYF,TGTGCCAGCAGTCCCGGGGGGACCTACGAGCAGTACTTC,TRBJ2-7,NA,TRBV28,TRBD2
CASSPDRYEQYF,TGTGCCAGCAGTCCCGACAGATACGAGCAGTACTTC,TRBJ2-7,NA,TRBV27,NA
CASSSKVTGSREGNQPQHF,TGTGCCAGCAGCTCTAAGGTGACAGGGTCGAGGGAAGGCAATCAGCCCCAGCATTTT,TRBJ1-5,once,TRBV7-3,TRBD1
CAWVGQPNTEAFF,TGTGCCTGGGTTGGACAGCCGAACACTGAAGCTTTCTTT,TRBJ1-1,NA,TRBV30,NA